This TCR beta chain was obtained from a study of blood T cell repertoires in COVID-19. Sequencing used immunoSEQ multiplex PCR; TCRdb keeps in-frame clones, though not all of them. This table has around 62,000 clones, 84% appearing once. This CDR3 comprises 17 residues. Trimming at V came to 1 base and at J to 7 bases, leaving 10 bases not matched to a gene. Germline values: CDR1 LNHDA, CDR2 SQIVND (reference sequence). Sequencing was done on a sample of peripheral blood. V and J are TRBV19 and TRBJ2-3, with 11 bases matching TRBD2. The source is a man between 45 and 60 years old with active COVID-19. The CDR3 sequence: CASSIGASGGSANTQYF. The CDR3 coding sequence is TGTGCCAGTAGTATAGGGGCTAGCGGGGGGTCGGCTAATACGCAGTATTTT.